These T cell receptor beta chains were read from a single sample in a study of T cell repertoires in cytomegalovirus infection. TCRdb re-analysed the reads in MiXCR, keeping a single row per CDR3 protein. The top ten hold 22% of the sample, which has 60,000 to 75,000 distinct CDR3 sequences, more than 3% seen once. Material for sequencing was PBMCs. The receptors shown here come from a human donor in good health (CMV status not recorded). Some clones in this sample may be carry-over from other donors' samples. Each CDR3 is given without its conserved first and last residue.

len | v_gene | CDR3aa
10 | TRBV7-9 | ASSPGGGQQQ
12 | TRBV4-1 | ASSPSDTSYEQY
14 | TRBV28 | ASSLGAGGSQETQY
18 | TRBV20-1 | SARGYSGSLEDPLLDEQY
12 | TRBV7-9 | ASSFGTPQETQY
11 | TRBV19 | ASSFQGTDTQY
12 | TRBV7-2 | ASSEAPRSGELF
10 | TRBV20-1 | SALGLDYEQY
10 | TRBV7-2 | ASSRTLETQY
11 | TRBV7-4 | ASSLMMRNEQF
14 | TRBV28 | ASRSGTTRDTGELF
13 | TRBV11-3 | ASSLAAGPLYGYT
15 | TRBV7-6 | ASSSSASGWTYNEQF
12 | TRBV7-2 | ASNLDRGRYEQY
15 | TRBV7-3 | ASSSPSGAGSIGELF
13 | TRBV7-2 | ASSLALTSGETQY
11 | TRBV11-2 | ASSSLTRRGQY
10 | TRBV7-8 | ASSPSGFEQY
14 | TRBV7-2 | ASSLGILNSGNTIY
11 | TRBV7-2 | ASSARVGETQY
14 | TRBV4-3 | ASSQDGGQGTDTQY
10 | TRBV5-6 | ASSLDPGTQY
13 | TRBV7-8 | ASSYPTSGPSEQF
14 | TRBV7-8 | ASSFTGSASYNEQF
15 | TRBV6-2/TRBV6-3 | ASSWRVTDRENYGYT
10 | TRBV15 | ATSRSQEKLF
12 | TRBV7-2 | ASSAGQGWETQY
14 | TRBV7-2 | ASSLAASGGSYEQY
15 | TRBV11-2 | ASSPGTSGFYTDTQY
11 | TRBV10-3 | AISELRTDTQY
10 | TRBV7-4 | ASSFGEQPQH
11 | TRBV7-2 | ASSSRRSYEQY
10 | TRBV7-2 | ASSREKSPLH
15 | TRBV7-7 | ASSSLRPAGSTDTQY
11 | TRBV18 | ASSPYENQPQH
11 | TRBV6-2/TRBV6-3 | ASSYPGTYEQY
12 | TRBV7-2 | ASSLGGGQETQY
13 | TRBV18 | ASSPAGYGANVLT
13 | TRBV7-8 | ASSPKRGATDTQY
14 | TRBV7-9 | ASSLGTSGIGDEQF
13 | TRBV19 | ASSIFDRGDYGYT
12 | TRBV28 | ASSSADRRETQY
11 | TRBV12-3/TRBV12-4 | ASSGQSNQPQH
8 | TRBV23-1 | ASSPDTQY
10 | TRBV7-2 | ASSPTTDTQY
14 | TRBV15 | ATSRDLGLGPLEQF
13 | TRBV7-2 | ASSLDRGAYNEQF
13 | TRBV5-4 | ASSRPGANTDTQY
12 | TRBV5-1 | ASSPGTNSYEQY
9 | TRBV5-6 | ASSSFYEQY
13 | TRBV7-2 | ASSLGASYTGELF
12 | TRBV7-2 | ASSPRRGQETQY
13 | TRBV19 | ASSARGQGRSPLH
11 | TRBV7-2 | ASSEGQITEAF
11 | TRBV7-2 | ASSFQMNTEAF